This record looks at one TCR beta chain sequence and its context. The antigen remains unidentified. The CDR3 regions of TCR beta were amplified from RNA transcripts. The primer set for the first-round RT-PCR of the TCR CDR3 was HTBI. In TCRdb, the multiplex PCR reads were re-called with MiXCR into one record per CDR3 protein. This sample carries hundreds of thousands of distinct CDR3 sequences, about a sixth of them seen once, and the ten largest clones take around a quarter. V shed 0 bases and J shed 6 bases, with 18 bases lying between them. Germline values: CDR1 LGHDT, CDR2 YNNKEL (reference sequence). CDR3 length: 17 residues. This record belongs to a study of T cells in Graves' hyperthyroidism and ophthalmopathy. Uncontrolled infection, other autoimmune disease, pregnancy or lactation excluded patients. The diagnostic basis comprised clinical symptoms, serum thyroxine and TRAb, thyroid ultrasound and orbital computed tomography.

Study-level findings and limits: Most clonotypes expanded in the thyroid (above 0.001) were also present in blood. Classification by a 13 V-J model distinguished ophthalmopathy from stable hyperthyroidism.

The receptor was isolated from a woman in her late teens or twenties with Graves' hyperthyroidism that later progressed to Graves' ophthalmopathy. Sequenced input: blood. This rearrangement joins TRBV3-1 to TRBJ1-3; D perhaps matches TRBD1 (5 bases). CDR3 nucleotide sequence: TGTGCCAGCAGCCAAGATCTTGGGAGAAGGGGTAAAAACACCATATATTTT. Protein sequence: CASSQDLGRRGKNTIYF.